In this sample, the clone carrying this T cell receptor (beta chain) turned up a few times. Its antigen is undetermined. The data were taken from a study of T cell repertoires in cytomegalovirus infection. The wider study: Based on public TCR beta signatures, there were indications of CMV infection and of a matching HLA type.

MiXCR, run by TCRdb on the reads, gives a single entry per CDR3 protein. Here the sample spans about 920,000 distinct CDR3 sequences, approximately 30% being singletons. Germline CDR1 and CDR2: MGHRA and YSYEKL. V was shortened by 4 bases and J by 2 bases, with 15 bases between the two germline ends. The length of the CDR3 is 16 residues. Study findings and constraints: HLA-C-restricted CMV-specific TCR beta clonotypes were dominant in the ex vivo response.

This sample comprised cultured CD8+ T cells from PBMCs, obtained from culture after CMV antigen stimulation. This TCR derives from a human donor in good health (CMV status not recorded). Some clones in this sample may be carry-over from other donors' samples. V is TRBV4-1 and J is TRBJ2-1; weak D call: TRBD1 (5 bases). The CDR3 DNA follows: TGCGCCAGCAGCCCGAGATCAGGGTCCACCTACAATGAGCAGTTCTTC. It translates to CASSPRSGSTYNEQFF.